A single sample gave rise to the 20 T cell receptor beta chains below, sequenced in a study of regulatory T cells in long-lasting Graves disease. The time point here: newly diagnosed GD, antithyroid drugs for less than 3 months. The TCR library was prepared using RNA isolated from PBMCs. Library construction for TCR beta used iRepertoire HTBI primers and Arm-PCR of CDR3 regions. TCRdb reanalysed the multiplex PCR reads using MiXCR and keeps one entry per CDR3 protein. The sample includes hundreds of thousands of distinct CDR3 sequences, roughly 15% of them seen just once. These same data were also listed under a study on T cells in Graves' hyperthyroidism and ophthalmopathy.

The sequenced sample was peripheral blood mononuclear cells (PBMCs), obtained at new diagnosis, from a patient treated with antithyroid drugs. The receptors shown here come from a woman aged 25-40 years with Graves disease.

This clonotype was seen at least ten times. This sequence joins TRBV5-1 and TRBJ2-1; the match to TRBD1 covers 9 bases. J was trimmed by 1 base and V by 2 bases; bases with no gene match: 7. CDR3 length: 17 residues. Germline V CDR1 and CDR2: SGHRS, YFSETQ. CDR3 sequence (DNA): TGCGCCAGCAGCTTTACAACCGGGACAGGGTCCTACAATGAGCAGTTCTTC. Protein sequence: CASSFTTGTGSYNEQFF.

The table lists this clonotype with many counts. This sequence joins TRBV27 and TRBJ2-3, with a possible D match to TRBD1 (6 bases). The CDR3 is made up of 14 amino acids. From germline, CDR1 is MNHEY and CDR2 SMNVEV (reference sequence). V dropped 9 bases and J dropped 2 bases, with 15 bases sitting between them. The CDR3 is CASRSGTNTDTQYF. The CDR3 DNA reads as TGTGCCAGTAGATCCGGGACAAACACAGATACGCAGTATTTT.

This clonotype was observed a handful of times. J is TRBJ2-7 and V is TRBV29-1, with D unresolved. CDR3 length: 15 residues. Trimming shortened V by 4 bases and J by 2 bases, and 18 bases separated the two germline ends. Looked up from germline, CDR1 is SQVTM and CDR2 is ANQGSEA. Written as DNA, the CDR3 is TGCAGCGTTGGTAAAGCGACCCGCTCCCCCTACGAGCAGTACTTC. It translates to CSVGKATRSPYEQYF.

This clonotype was picked up a small number of times. The chain links TRBV30 to TRBJ2-3, with a tentative D call TRBD1 (6 bases). The V gene's germline CDR1 is GTSNPN and CDR2 SVGIG (reference sequence). V lost 5 bases to trimming and J lost 2 bases, with 17 bases between them. The CDR3 covers 15 residues. CDR3 sequence (DNA): TGTGCCTGGGTTCCCCAGGGGCTATACACAGATACGCAGTATTTT. Its translation: CAWVPQGLYTDTQYF.

This clonotype was counted at least ten times. The rearrangement joins TRBV28 to TRBJ2-3, with D unresolved. Trimming stripped 5 bases from V and 4 bases from J, with 10 bases between. Looked up from germline, CDR1 is MDHEN and CDR2 is SYDVKM. The CDR3 sequence is 13 residues long. CDR3 region: CASSPSTPDTQYF. The CDR3 DNA follows: TGTGCCAGCAGTCCCTCGACGCCAGATACGCAGTATTTT. The full variable domain, with the rest looked up from reference TRBV28 and TRBJ2-3, is DVKVTQSSRYLVKRTGEKVFLECVQDMDHENMFWYRQDPGLGLRLIYFSYDVKMKEKGDIPEGYSVSREKKERFSLILESASTNQTSMYLCASSPSTPDTQYFGPGTRLTVL.

This clonotype was observed many times. The junction and the germline gene differ at one end; a read error may be behind it. V gene TRBV14 combines with J gene TRBJ1-2; 9 bases fit TRBD1. Germline V lookup: CDR1 SGHDN, CDR2 FVKESK. CDR3 length equals 14 residues. The CDR3 DNA reads as TGTGCCAGCAGCCAAGTAGGAACGGGACAGGGCCGGTACTTC. Protein: CASSQVGTGQGRYF.

This clonotype was observed a few times. The genes are TRBV19 and TRBJ2-7, with TRBD2 identical over 8 bases. V gave up 4 bases and J gave up 3 bases; unmatched junction bases: 8. This CDR3 has 15 amino acids. CDR1 and CDR2 from the germline V gene are LNHDA and SQIVND (reference sequence). CDR3: CASSTQAGAIYEQYF. The CDR3 DNA sequence: TGTGCCAGTAGTACGCAAGCGGGAGCAATCTACGAGCAGTACTTC.

The rearrangement uses TRBV5-5 and TRBJ1-1; a possible D gene is TRBD1 (5 bases). Trimming cost V 3 bases and J 4 bases, with 13 bases left between them. CDR1 is SGHKS and CDR2 is YYEKEE in the germline V gene (reference sequence). The CDR3 is made up of 14 amino acids. The DNA for the CDR3 is TGTGCCAGCAGCTGGGGGGGGGAGACCACTGAAGCTTTCTTT. The encoded protein is CASSWGGETTEAFF.

This clonotype was picked up many times. The rearrangement joins TRBV6-2 or TRBV6-3 to TRBJ2-1, with D perhaps matching TRBD1 or TRBD2 (5 bases each). CDR3 length: 13 residues. Germline V gene lookup returns CDR1 MNHEY and CDR2 SVGEGT. The V end lost 2 bases, the J end lost 7 bases, and 9 bases lay between the germline ends. The CDR3, as DNA: TGTGCCAGCAGTTACAGGGACGTGAATGAGCAGTTCTTC. Translated: CASSYRDVNEQFF.

This chain joins TRBV27 and TRBJ2-1, with TRBD2 identical over 8 bases. The CDR3 covers 16 residues. The V and J ends lost 8 bases and 4 bases, in that order; junction bases with no gene match: 13. Germline V gene sequence: CDR1 MNHEY, CDR2 SMNVEV (reference sequence). The CDR3 DNA sequence: TGTGCCAGCCAGGTAACGGGAGGGAACTTTTACAATGAGCAGTTCTTC. Translated: CASQVTGGNFYNEQFF.

The sample holds many counts of this clonotype. One junction end disagrees with the germline gene, perhaps due to a read error. V is TRBV20-1 and J is TRBJ1-1, with D unresolved. The germline gives CDR1 DFQATT, CDR2 SNEGSKA (reference sequence). The CDR3 is 11 residues long. The CDR3 DNA follows: TGCAGTCCTAGCCCGGCGGAGGGAGCTTTCTTT. Translating gives CSPSPAEGAFF.

This clonotype appeared a single time. The chain employs TRBV29-1 and TRBJ2-7; the D is unclear. The CDR3 extends over 15 amino acids. V was cut by 3 bases and J by 3 bases, with 18 bases left in between. Germline V gene sequence: CDR1 SQVTM, CDR2 ANQGSEA. CDR3 sequence reads: CSVEYSRTQNYEQYF. The CDR3 region has the DNA TGCAGCGTTGAGTACTCGCGCACCCAAAACTACGAGCAGTACTTC.

This clonotype has at least ten counts. The V gene is TRBV19, the J gene TRBJ1-1; 9 bases agree with TRBD1. The CDR3 covers 14 residues. The germline gives CDR1 LNHDA, CDR2 SQIVND (reference sequence). The V gene end was trimmed by 3 bases and the J gene end by 8 bases; junction bases not matched to a gene: 7. The CDR3 sequence is CASSIMGQGSEAFF. Here the CDR3 DNA reads TGTGCCAGTAGTATTATGGGACAGGGTAGCGAAGCTTTCTTT.

The chain joins TRBV9 to TRBJ1-1, with D perhaps TRBD1 (5 bases). This CDR3 is built from 16 residues. Trimming removed 5 bases from V and 1 base from J, with 18 bases in between. In germline, CDR1 is SGDLS, CDR2 YYNGEE. CDR3 coding DNA: TGTGCCAGCAGACCCCGGACGGTAGGGGAGAACACTGAAGCTTTCTTT. Translating it yields CASRPRTVGENTEAFF.

This clonotype was observed at least ten times. This chain connects TRBV28 to TRBJ1-5; no firm D call. The CDR3 extends over 15 amino acids. The germline gives CDR1 MDHEN, CDR2 SYDVKM. Trimming took off 8 bases at V and 2 bases at J, with 16 bases between the two ends. CDR3 coding DNA: TGTGCCAGCCAAAGTTATATAAGGGGCAATCAGCCCCAGCATTTT. Protein: CASQSYIRGNQPQHF. The whole variable domain, remainder taken from reference TRBV28 and TRBJ1-5, is DVKVTQSSRYLVKRTGEKVFLECVQDMDHENMFWYRQDPGLGLRLIYFSYDVKMKEKGDIPEGYSVSREKKERFSLILESASTNQTSMYLCASQSYIRGNQPQHFGDGTRLSIL.

This clonotype was observed a few times. The chain couples TRBV24-1 to TRBJ1-5; TRBD1 is a possible D gene (6 bases). In germline, CDR1 is KGHDR, CDR2 SFDVKD. This CDR3 is built from 15 residues. V lost 3 bases and J 3 bases, leaving 11 bases between the germline ends. The CDR3 sequence: CATSDRTEYNQPQHF. Here the CDR3 DNA reads TGTGCCACCAGTGATCGGACAGAATACAATCAGCCCCAGCATTTT.

Regarding this clonotype: This may come from a read error, since a much larger clone is one base off. The chain is built from TRBV11-3 and TRBJ1-1; D not resolved. The CDR3 length is 13 residues. Looked up from germline, CDR1 is SGHNT and CDR2 is YENEEA. The CDR3 is CASSFEKNAEAFF. CDR3 bases: TGTGCCAGCAGCTTCGAGAAGAACGCTGAAGCTTTCTTT.

This clonotype has at least ten counts. The V and J genes are TRBV12-3 or TRBV12-4 and TRBJ2-2; a possible D gene is TRBD1 (6 bases). CDR3 length: 16 residues. V gave up 1 base and J gave up 5 bases, with 14 bases separating them. The CDR3 protein is CASSLEAQGWTGELFF. For the CDR3, the DNA is TGTGCCAGCAGTTTAGAGGCGCAGGGGTGGACCGGGGAGCTGTTTTTT.

This clonotype was counted ten times or more. For the CDR3, the DNA is TGTGCCAGCAGCTTAGTGGGACAAACCTACGAGCAGTACTTC. This sequence encodes CASSLVGQTYEQYF. The V gene is TRBV7-2, the J gene TRBJ2-7; TRBD1 is a possible D gene (6 bases). V shed 1 base and J shed 2 bases, with 9 bases lying between them. The CDR3 sequence is 14 residues long. From germline, CDR1 is SGHTA and CDR2 FQGNSA. The full variable domain, completed using reference TRBV7-2 and TRBJ2-7, is GAGVSQSPSNKVTEKGKDVELRCDPISGHTALYWYRQSLGQGLEFLIYFQGNSAPDKSGLPSDRFSAERTGGSVSTLTIQRTQQEDSAVYLCASSLVGQTYEQYFGPGTRLTVT.

In this sample, this clonotype turned up many times. J is TRBJ2-1 and V is TRBV28; 10 positions match TRBD2. This CDR3 comprises 14 residues. Germline lookup yields CDR1 MDHEN and CDR2 SYDVKM. The V segment lost 10 bases and the J segment 1 base; nucleotides outside the gene matches: 4. The CDR3 region is CATSGSLSYNEQFF. The CDR3 DNA is TGTGCCACTAGCGGGAGTTTATCCTACAATGAGCAGTTCTTC.